These 19 T cell receptor beta chains were all obtained from the same sample, sequenced in a study of blood T cell repertoires in COVID-19. Repertoires were generated with immunoSEQ multiplex PCR, while TCRdb's copy carries only in-frame clones and drops some. The sample has 100,000 to 140,000 clones, about nine tenths seen once; the top ten hold 1% to 1.5%. The sample consisted of peripheral blood. The receptors were gathered from a woman in her thirties with acute or convalescent COVID-19.

This rearrangement joins TRBV4-1 to TRBJ2-5; D is uncertain. The V gene's germline CDR1 is MGHRA and CDR2 YSYEKL. The CDR3 has 15 amino acids. Trimming left V 0 bases short and J 0 bases short, with 8 bases between. CDR3 coding DNA: TGCGCCAGCAGCCAAGATACAGAGTACCAAGAGACCCAGTACTTC. Translated, it gives CASSQDTEYQETQYF.

V is TRBV19 and J is TRBJ1-1; tentatively, D is TRBD1 (5 bases). CDR1 is LNHDA and CDR2 is SQIVND in the germline V gene (reference sequence). The CDR3 sequence is 15 residues long. The germline V and J ends were trimmed by 1 base and 3 bases, with 12 bases remaining between them. The CDR3 nucleotides read TGTGCCAGTAGTATAGTGGCCAGGGAGGACACTGAAGCTTTCTTT. Amino acids: CASSIVAREDTEAFF. Together with reference TRBV19 and TRBJ1-1, the CDR3 gives the full variable domain: DGGITQSPKYLFRKEGQNVTLSCEQNLNHDAMYWYRQDPGQGLRLIYYSQIVNDFQKGDIAEGYSVSREKKESFPLTVTSAQKNPTAFYLCASSIVAREDTEAFFGQGTRLTVV.

The J gene is TRBJ2-7, the V gene TRBV16; TRBD1 is a possible D gene (5 bases). V lost 4 bases and J lost 4, with 14 bases in between. Per the germline V gene, CDR1 is KGHSY and CDR2 is FQNENV. There are 14 residues in the CDR3. The DNA of the CDR3 is TGTGCCAGCAGCCTACAACCAAACAGGTACGAGCAGTACTTC. It encodes CASSLQPNRYEQYF.

This chain uses TRBV19 with TRBJ2-5; D remains unclear. The CDR3 sequence is 17 residues long. The V end was cut by 1 base, the J end by 4 bases, with 19 bases between. The germline V gene has CDR1 LNHDA and CDR2 SQIVND (reference sequence). CDR3 protein: CASSIGSRRILGETQYF. CDR3 DNA sequence: TGTGCCAGTAGTATAGGTAGCAGACGGATTTTGGGAGAGACCCAGTACTTC.

The V gene is TRBV24-1, the J gene TRBJ2-5; D is perhaps TRBD2 (7 bases). The germline V gene encodes CDR1 KGHDR and CDR2 SFDVKD. The CDR3 totals 14 residues. Trimming removed 6 bases at V and 5 bases at J, with 15 bases between. The CDR3 nucleotides read TGTGCCACCAGTAGGGGGGGCCACGGGGAGACCCAGTACTTC. This translates into CATSRGGHGETQYF.

This rearrangement joins TRBV28 to TRBJ2-7; perhaps TRBD1 as D (6 bases). The germline V gene encodes CDR1 MDHEN and CDR2 SYDVKM. This CDR3 spans 15 amino acids. Trimming shortened V by 6 bases and J by 3 bases, and 18 bases separated the two germline ends. The CDR3 DNA follows: TGTGCCAGCAGCCGGACCGCGACAGGCTACTACGAGCAGTACTTC. Translating gives CASSRTATGYYEQYF.

J is TRBJ1-6 and V is TRBV4-3, with D unclear. V lost 0 bases, J lost 1 base, and 4 bases lay in between. This CDR3 is built from 15 residues. From germline, CDR1 is LGHNA and CDR2 YSLEER. The CDR3 DNA sequence: TGCGCCAGCAGCCAAGAAATATCCTATAATTCACCCCTCCACTTT. It encodes CASSQEISYNSPLHF.

V usage is TRBV18 and J usage is TRBJ2-1, with D perhaps matching TRBD2 (5 bases). Trimming took 0 bases from V and 7 from J, leaving 10 bases between them. The CDR3 runs 14 residues. CDR1 KGHSH and CDR2 LQKENI come from the germline V gene. CDR3 sequence (DNA): TGTGCCAGCTCACCACCCCCAGGAGGTAATGAGCAGTTCTTC. It codes for CASSPPPGGNEQFF.

About this clone itself: Just one base apart from a much larger clone, this may be a read error. V and J are TRBV11-2 and TRBJ2-2, with 9 bases fitting TRBD1. The CDR3 has 13 residues. The V gene's germline CDR1 is SGHAT and CDR2 FQNNGV. V gave up 6 bases and J gave up 7 bases; unmatched junction bases: 3. The DNA of the CDR3 is TGTGCCAGCAGACAGGGGGCGGGCGGGGAGCTGTTTTTT. Translation: CASRQGAGGELFF.

This rearrangement joins TRBV20-1 to TRBJ1-1; D might be TRBD1 (5 bases). This CDR3 contains 14 residues. Between the trimmed V and J ends, which lost 3 bases and 11 bases, there was a span of 22 bases. Germline V gene lookup returns CDR1 DFQATT and CDR2 SNEGSKA (reference sequence). In DNA, the CDR3 is TGCAGTGCTAGTTTACGGGGGAGGACTCGAGGTGCTTTCTTT. This sequence encodes CSASLRGRTRGAFF.

The V gene is TRBV9, the J gene TRBJ2-7, with D possibly TRBD2 on 6 matching bases. Trimming stripped 0 bases from V and 3 bases from J, with 13 bases between. The CDR3 runs 15 residues. Germline CDR1 is SGDLS and CDR2 is YYNGEE. The CDR3 spells CASSVGWGDGYEQYF. CDR3 DNA sequence: TGTGCCAGCAGCGTAGGATGGGGGGACGGCTACGAGCAGTACTTC.

This clone occurred a few times. The V gene is TRBV5-1, the J gene TRBJ2-7; 7 bases are shared with TRBD1. V dropped 3 bases and J dropped 5; count of bases not matched to a gene: 14. Germline CDR1 SGHRS, CDR2 YFSETQ. The CDR3 totals 16 residues. CDR3 bases: TGCGCCAGCAGCTCGGTCCCGTTAGGGGGCCTCGACGAGCAGTACTTC. It codes for CASSSVPLGGLDEQYF.

Points on this clone: The same CDR3 also results from other DNA sequences found in this sample. The chain couples TRBV13 to TRBJ2-2; a weak D match, TRBD2 (6 bases). The ends were cut back, 3 bases at V and 6 bases at J, with 14 bases in the middle. This CDR3 is 15 amino acids long. Germline CDR1 reads PRHDT; CDR2 reads FYEKMQ (reference sequence). The CDR3 DNA reads TGTGCCAGCAGCTTGGGACTGGCGGGACCCGGGGAGCTGTTTTTT. Protein sequence: CASSLGLAGPGELFF.

The chain combines TRBV5-1 with TRBJ2-1, with D maybe TRBD1 (6 bases). The V gene's germline CDR1 is SGHRS and CDR2 YFSETQ. V dropped 0 bases and J dropped 7 bases, with 11 bases sitting between them. CDR3 length equals 14 residues. CDR3 sequence reads: CASSLDQGLNEQFF. The CDR3 DNA reads as TGCGCCAGCAGCTTGGATCAGGGGTTGAATGAGCAGTTCTTC.

The chain has TRBV29-1 and TRBJ1-2; no definite D call. V was clipped by 3 bases and J by 2 bases, with 7 bases between them. The germline V gene has CDR1 SQVTM and CDR2 ANQGSEA. The CDR3 spans 12 residues. DNA of the CDR3: TGCAGCGTTGACGGGGTGAACTATGGCTACACCTTC. Its protein is CSVDGVNYGYTF.

The rearrangement joins TRBV21-1 to TRBJ2-2; the tabulated D call, TRBD1, remains unverified against the DNA. TRBV21-1 is assigned pseudogene status. CDR3 length: 15 residues. The CDR3 spells CASSIQGWTTGELFF. The CDR3 DNA sequence: TGTGCCAGCAGCATACAGGGATGGACCACCGGGGAGCTGTTTTTT.

This rearrangement joins TRBV19 to TRBJ2-3; TRBD2 matches at 8 bases. The V gene end was trimmed by 4 bases and the J gene end by 10 bases; junction bases not matched to a gene: 13. CDR1 and CDR2 from the germline V gene are LNHDA and SQIVND (reference sequence). The CDR3 loop spans 15 amino acids. CDR3 sequence: CASSNQAGVSFAQYF. CDR3 coding DNA: TGTGCCAGTAGTAATCAAGCGGGAGTTTCTTTCGCGCAGTATTTT.

CDR3 loop: CSASNQGAVGEKLFF. DNA of the CDR3: TGCAGTGCTAGTAACCAGGGGGCGGTAGGCGAAAAACTGTTTTTT. The chain is built from TRBV20-1 and TRBJ1-4, with TRBD1 matching 8 bases. The length of the CDR3 is 15 residues. Germline trimming cut 3 bases from V and 8 bases from J; bases unmatched to any gene: 11. Germline V lookup: CDR1 DFQATT, CDR2 SNEGSKA (reference sequence).

V usage is TRBV27 and J usage is TRBJ2-7, with 13 bases matching TRBD2. Germline CDR1 is MNHEY and CDR2 is SMNVEV (reference sequence). The V and J ends lost 7 bases and 4 bases, in that order; junction bases with no gene match: 7. There are 15 residues in the CDR3. The CDR3 spells CASTGTSGDRYEQYF. CDR3 coding DNA: TGTGCCAGCACGGGGACTAGCGGGGACCGATACGAGCAGTACTTC.